This passage covers 23 T cell receptor beta chains from one sample sequenced in a study of shared clonotypes between healthy human individuals. Sequenced by immunoSEQ multiplex PCR; TCRdb stores in-frame clones only, minus some. Here the sample spans about 1.9 million clones, roughly 93% being singletons. Naive CD8 cells lacked CD45RO and underwent positive selection for CCR7, leaving out terminally differentiated effector memory CD45RA+ cells. The specimen sequenced was naive CD8+ T cells from PBMCs. These receptors were collected from a man between 18 and 29 years old in good health. Some clones in this sample may be carry-over from other donors' samples.

The chain joins TRBV4-1 to TRBJ1-5; the D is unclear. Trimming pared 1 base from V and 4 bases from J, leaving 11 bases between. The CDR3 is 15 residues long. Looked up from germline, CDR1 is MGHRA and CDR2 is YSYEKL. As DNA, the CDR3 is TGCGCCAGCAGCCAAGGTAGGACGGTGAATCAGCCCCAGCATTTT. It yields the protein CASSQGRTVNQPQHF.

The sample holds a few counts of this clone. This specimen includes other DNA sequences encoding the same CDR3. The chain uses TRBV7-9 and TRBJ1-5, with D perhaps TRBD1 (5 bases). The V end lost 5 bases, the J end lost 6 bases, and 8 bases lay between the germline ends. The CDR3 covers 12 residues. Germline V gene lookup returns CDR1 SEHNR and CDR2 FQNEAQ (reference sequence). DNA of the CDR3: TGTGCCAGCAGCCCCGGGGGTCAGCCCCAGCATTTT. This codes for CASSPGGQPQHF.

The rearrangement joins TRBV7-9 to TRBJ2-7; D may be TRBD2 (5 bases). Per the germline V gene, CDR1 is SEHNR and CDR2 is FQNEAQ (reference sequence). The CDR3 runs to 13 residues. Trimming took off 2 bases at V and 6 bases at J, with 11 bases between the two ends. The CDR3: CASSLRFGGEQYF. The CDR3 DNA is TGTGCCAGCAGCTTAAGGTTCGGAGGCGAGCAGTACTTC. Full variable domain (missing parts from reference TRBV7-9 and TRBJ2-7): DTGVSQNPRHKITKRGQNVTFRCDPISEHNRLYWYRQTLGQGPEFLTYFQNEAQLEKSRLLSDRFSAERPKGSFSTLEIQRTEQGDSAMYLCASSLRFGGEQYFGPGTRLTVT.

This chain joins TRBV28 and TRBJ2-7; D is uncertain. This CDR3 spans 15 amino acids. The ends were cut back, 3 bases at V and 6 bases at J, with 18 bases in the middle. Germline V gene lookup returns CDR1 MDHEN and CDR2 SYDVKM. CDR3 sequence reads: CASSLVGQASREQYF. In nucleotides, the CDR3 is TGTGCCAGCAGTTTGGTCGGGCAGGCCTCCCGCGAGCAGTACTTC.

The chain links TRBV7-9 to TRBJ2-3; D is possibly TRBD2 (6 bases). CDR1 is SEHNR and CDR2 is FQNEAQ in the germline V gene (reference sequence). V shed 5 bases and J shed 2 bases, with 26 bases lying between them. CDR3 length: 19 amino acids. CDR3 DNA sequence: TGTGCCAGCAGCCCGGAGCGGGTCTCCGGAGGATGGCACACAGATACGCAGTATTTT. Amino acid sequence: CASSPERVSGGWHTDTQYF. Together with reference TRBV7-9 and TRBJ2-3, the CDR3 gives the full variable domain: DTGVSQNPRHKITKRGQNVTFRCDPISEHNRLYWYRQTLGQGPEFLTYFQNEAQLEKSRLLSDRFSAERPKGSFSTLEIQRTEQGDSAMYLCASSPERVSGGWHTDTQYFGPGTRLTVL.

The chain carries TRBV27 and TRBJ2-7, with 7 bases that match TRBD1. The CDR3 contains 15 residues. With 8 bases clipped from V and 5 bases from J, the junction kept 15 bases outside the gene matches. Germline V gene data show CDR1 as MNHEY and CDR2 as SMNVEV (reference sequence). The CDR3 here is CASATHDRVGDEQYF. DNA for the CDR3: TGTGCCAGCGCTACCCACGACAGGGTGGGGGACGAGCAGTACTTC.

V is TRBV7-2 and J is TRBJ2-7; TRBD2 matches 10 bases. Trimming took 5 bases from V and 3 from J; bases not matched to a gene: 10. Germline CDR1 and CDR2: SGHTA and FQGNSA. This CDR3 is 16 amino acids long. In DNA, the CDR3 is TGTGCCAGCAGCCCGGGGAGAGTAGCGGGAGGCTACGAGCAGTACTTC. Translating it yields CASSPGRVAGGYEQYF.

As to this clone: The identical CDR3 is also encoded by other nucleotide sequences in the sample. This rearrangement joins TRBV27 to TRBJ2-7; maybe TRBD1 (6 bases). V was shortened by 3 bases and J by 1 base, with 7 bases between the two germline ends. The CDR3 loop spans 13 amino acids. Per germline, CDR1 MNHEY and CDR2 SMNVEV (reference sequence). The CDR3 sequence: CASSLDRSYEQYF. For the CDR3, the DNA is TGTGCCAGCAGTTTGGACAGATCCTACGAGCAGTACTTC.

The chain uses TRBV6-6 and TRBJ2-1; D might be TRBD1 (7 bases). The germline V gene encodes CDR1 MNHNY and CDR2 SVGAGI (reference sequence). V dropped 7 bases and J dropped 6 bases, with 19 bases sitting between them. CDR3 length: 15 residues. The CDR3 reads CASTASGGPGNEQFF. CDR3 coding DNA: TGTGCCAGCACCGCATCAGGGGGGCCGGGCAATGAGCAGTTCTTC.

Notes on this clone: This CDR3 is also generated by other DNA sequences in the sample. V is TRBV29-1 and J is TRBJ2-7; D is possibly TRBD1 or TRBD2 (7 bases each). This CDR3 spans 13 amino acids. Germline lookup yields CDR1 SQVTM and CDR2 ANQGSEA. The V and J ends lost 1 base and 4 bases respectively, with 11 bases between them. The CDR3 region has the DNA TGCAGCGTTGAAGCAGGGGGAGGGTACGAGCAGTACTTC. It codes for CSVEAGGGYEQYF.

This rearrangement joins TRBV9 to TRBJ2-7; 8 bases align to TRBD1. The ends lost 0 bases at V and 4 bases at J; junction bases unmatched: 6. CDR1 is SGDLS and CDR2 is YYNGEE in the germline V gene. The CDR3 is 15 residues long. CDR3 loop: CASSVGTGPLYEQYF. In DNA, the CDR3 is TGTGCCAGCAGCGTAGGGACAGGGCCCCTTTACGAGCAGTACTTC. The full variable domain, in which reference TRBV9 and TRBJ2-7 provide the parts outside the CDR3, is DSGVTQTPKHLITATGQRVTLRCSPRSGDLSVYWYQQSLDQGLQFLIQYYNGEERAKGNILERFSAQQFPDLHSELNLSSLELGDSALYFCASSVGTGPLYEQYFGPGTRLTVT.

This CDR3 is CASSGRCSGDSYEQYF. Here the CDR3 DNA reads TGTGCCAGCAGCGGTCGTTGTAGCGGGGACTCCTACGAGCAGTACTTC. This chain connects TRBV21-1 to TRBJ2-7; the D segment call TRBD2 is taken from the table without a DNA check. TRBV21-1 is recorded as a pseudogene. The length of the CDR3 is 16 residues.

The rearrangement links TRBV7-9 to TRBJ1-4; 8 bases agree with TRBD1. Germline V gives CDR1 SEHNR, CDR2 FQNEAQ (reference sequence). V shed 3 bases, J shed 1 base, and the junction held 10 bases outside the gene matches. The CDR3 length is 18 residues. The CDR3 here is CASSLYIGQGVTNEKLFF. In nucleotides, the CDR3 is TGTGCCAGCAGCTTGTATATCGGACAGGGTGTAACTAATGAAAAACTGTTTTTT. The variable domain in full, with the rest retrieved from reference TRBV7-9 and TRBJ1-4, is DTGVSQNPRHKITKRGQNVTFRCDPISEHNRLYWYRQTLGQGPEFLTYFQNEAQLEKSRLLSDRFSAERPKGSFSTLEIQRTEQGDSAMYLCASSLYIGQGVTNEKLFFGSGTQLSVL.

This rearrangement joins TRBV28 to TRBJ2-5, with D possibly called TRBD1 or TRBD2 (5 bases each). V gave up 6 bases and J gave up 3 bases, with 14 bases separating them. This CDR3 region has 14 residues. The germline gives CDR1 MDHEN, CDR2 SYDVKM. In DNA, the CDR3 is TGTGCCAGCAGGCAAACCGGGACGGAAGAGACCCAGTACTTC. Its translation: CASRQTGTEETQYF.

To note about this clone: The same CDR3 is also encoded by other DNA sequences in this sample. The chain combines TRBV4-1 with TRBJ1-1; D gene uncertain. V was clipped by 0 bases and J by 5 bases, with 7 bases between them. This CDR3 is 13 amino acids long. Germline V gene data show CDR1 as MGHRA and CDR2 as YSYEKL. In DNA, the CDR3 is TGCGCCAGCAGCCAAGATGTCAGGACTGAAGCTTTCTTT. Translated: CASSQDVRTEAFF.

The J gene is TRBJ2-5, the V gene TRBV7-9; D is uncertain. V lost 1 base to trimming and J lost 3 bases, with 9 bases between them. This CDR3 contains 14 residues. From germline, CDR1 is SEHNR and CDR2 FQNEAQ (reference sequence). The DNA for the CDR3 is TGTGCCAGCAGCTTAGGGTCTACAGAAGAGACCCAGTACTTC. As protein: CASSLGSTEETQYF.

This sequence joins TRBV15 and TRBJ2-3; D may be TRBD1 or TRBD2 (5 bases each). Trimming took off 5 bases at V and 2 bases at J, with 14 bases between the two ends. The CDR3 has 15 residues. Germline CDR1 and CDR2: LNHNV and YYDKDF (reference sequence). CDR3 region: CATSDRDLNTDTQYF. The CDR3 DNA reads TGTGCCACCAGCGACCGGGACCTCAACACAGATACGCAGTATTTT.

J is TRBJ2-5 and V is TRBV5-1, with a tentative D call TRBD2 (6 bases). Germline V gene lookup returns CDR1 SGHRS and CDR2 YFSETQ. Trimming took 3 bases from V and 1 from J, leaving 19 bases between them. The CDR3 length is 17 residues. This CDR3 is CASSWDVNGGSQETQYF. CDR3 nucleotides: TGCGCCAGCAGCTGGGATGTGAACGGGGGATCCCAAGAGACCCAGTACTTC.

In DNA form, the CDR3 reads TGTGCCAGCAGCACCAGCACCAGGGTGAGGTATAGCAATCAGCCCCAGCATTTT. Its translation is CASSTSTRVRYSNQPQHF. The genes are TRBV28 and TRBJ1-5; possible D gene TRBD1, 5 bases. CDR3 length equals 18 residues. Trimming left V 6 bases short and J 0 bases short, with 21 bases between. The germline V gene has CDR1 MDHEN and CDR2 SYDVKM.

V is TRBV10-3 and J is TRBJ1-2, with 10 bases matching TRBD1. V shed 6 bases, J shed 8 bases, and the junction held 9 bases outside the gene matches. CDR1 ENHRY and CDR2 SYGVKD come from the germline V gene. This CDR3 is 14 amino acids long. For the CDR3, the DNA is TGTGCCATCAGACCAATAGGGACAGGGGTAGGCTACACCTTC. It codes for CAIRPIGTGVGYTF.

The genes are TRBV19 and TRBJ1-2, with D unresolved. V lost 7 bases to trimming and J lost 2 bases, with 26 bases between them. CDR3 length: 18 amino acids. Germline values: CDR1 LNHDA, CDR2 SQIVND (reference sequence). CDR3 DNA: TGTGCCAGTACACGCCCCAGATTGACCGGGCGATCCAACTATGGCTACACCTTC. Translating gives CASTRPRLTGRSNYGYTF.

The chain is built from TRBV5-4 and TRBJ1-2; D is perhaps TRBD1 (5 bases). Trimming removed 2 bases from V and 4 bases from J, with 15 bases in between. Looked up from germline, CDR1 is SGHNT and CDR2 is YYREEE (reference sequence). The length of the CDR3 is 15 residues. The CDR3 nucleotides read TGTGCCAGCAGCTTTCCCGAGGGGAGAGCCTATGGCTACACCTTC. It specifies CASSFPEGRAYGYTF.

The chain couples TRBV5-1 to TRBJ2-7, with 10 bases lining up with TRBD1. Germline V gives CDR1 SGHRS, CDR2 YFSETQ. This CDR3 is built from 14 residues. After removal of 2 bases from V and 8 bases from J, the junction contained 7 bases not matched to a gene. Here the CDR3 reads CASSLMGQGRQQYF. In DNA, the CDR3 is TGCGCCAGCAGCTTAATGGGACAGGGGCGGCAGCAGTACTTC.